One and the same sample provided the 30 T cell receptor beta chains below, sequenced in a study of tumor-infiltrating T cells and Merkel cell polyomavirus. Study overall: CD8+ T cells recognized the Merkel cell polyomavirus KLL epitope.

Data came from immunoSEQ multiplex PCR; TCRdb stores just in-frame clones and leaves some out. The repertoire consists of 2,800 or so clones, with approximately 84% occurring once and the leading ten covering around 8.2%. Every patient's tumor was robustly positive for Merkel cell polyomavirus Large T antigen on immunohistochemistry. The sequenced sample consisted of tumor tissue. The receptors here all came from a man between 45 and 60 years old with Merkel cell carcinoma.

CDR3 in DNA: TGTGCCAGCAGCTCCCTCAATCAGCCCCAGCATTTT. Translated, it gives CASSSLNQPQHF. The chain is built from TRBV5-6 and TRBJ1-5, with D uncertain. Germline CDR1 is SGHDT and CDR2 is YYEEEE. The V end was cut by 3 bases, the J end by 3 bases, with 4 bases between. This CDR3 has 12 amino acids.

The chain couples TRBV27 to TRBJ1-5, with a tentative D call TRBD1 (6 bases). The CDR3 extends over 15 amino acids. V gave up 3 bases and J gave up 4 bases, with 13 bases separating them. Germline CDR1 reads MNHEY; CDR2 reads SMNVEV (reference sequence). The CDR3: CASSFLGQRNQPQHF. The CDR3 DNA reads TGTGCCAGCAGTTTTCTGGGACAACGAAATCAGCCCCAGCATTTT.

The V and J genes are TRBV27 and TRBJ2-5, with 7 bases that match TRBD2. Looked up from germline, CDR1 is MNHEY and CDR2 is SMNVEV (reference sequence). This CDR3 is built from 15 residues. With V trimmed by 0 bases and J by 3 bases, 4 bases remained unmatched. As DNA, the CDR3 is TGTGCCAGCAGTTTATCGGGACTATTGAAAGAGACCCAGTACTTC. Residues: CASSLSGLLKETQYF.

The V call is TRBV7-6, the J call TRBJ2-1, with unresolved D. V lost 1 base to trimming and J lost 8 bases, with 9 bases between them. The CDR3 sequence is 13 residues long. Germline V gene lookup returns CDR1 SGHVS and CDR2 FNYEAQ. The CDR3 DNA reads as TGTGCCAGCAGCTTAGGTCAGCGCCATGAGCAGTTCTTC. Translated: CASSLGQRHEQFF. Together with reference TRBV7-6 and TRBJ2-1, the CDR3 gives the full variable domain: GAGVSQSPRYKVTKRGQDVALRCDPISGHVSLYWYRQALGQGPEFLTYFNYEAQQDKSGLPNDRFSAERPEGSISTLTIQRTEQRDSAMYRCASSLGQRHEQFFGPGTRLTVL.

The chain recombines TRBV15 with TRBJ1-4; possibly TRBD1 for D (5 bases). Trimming shortened V by 5 bases and J by 4 bases, and 20 bases separated the two germline ends. The CDR3 runs 17 residues. CDR1 LNHNV and CDR2 YYDKDF come from the germline V gene (reference sequence). DNA of the CDR3: TGTGCCACCAGCTCGACGCGGGGCGCAAGCTTTAATGAAAAACTGTTTTTT. Protein product: CATSSTRGASFNEKLFF.

Only one count was recorded for this clone. The chain is built from TRBV7-2 and TRBJ1-2; maybe TRBD1 (6 bases). CDR3 length equals 14 residues. Germline V gives CDR1 SGHTA, CDR2 FQGNSA. The V and J ends lost 5 bases and 6 bases respectively, with 16 bases between them. CDR3 region: CASSKAVQGDGYTF. For the CDR3, the DNA is TGTGCCAGCAGCAAAGCGGTACAGGGCGATGGCTACACCTTC.

The chain carries TRBV19 and TRBJ2-7; weak D call: TRBD2 (6 bases). Trimming left V 3 bases short and J 0 bases short, with 9 bases between. The CDR3 is 14 residues long. Germline CDR1 is LNHDA and CDR2 is SQIVND (reference sequence). The CDR3 DNA reads as TGTGCCAGTAGTATGGCGGGAACCTCCTACGAGCAGTACTTC. Amino acid sequence: CASSMAGTSYEQYF.

The genes are TRBV7-9 and TRBJ2-1; maybe TRBD1 (5 bases). This CDR3 spans 13 amino acids. Trimming removed 8 bases at V and 6 bases at J, with 14 bases between. Per the germline V gene, CDR1 is SEHNR and CDR2 is FQNEAQ (reference sequence). In DNA form, the CDR3 reads TGTGCCAGCTCCGCCCCGCAGGGCAATGAGCAGTTCTTC. Amino acid sequence: CASSAPQGNEQFF.

This clone showed up just a few times. This chain links TRBV4-1 with TRBJ1-2; D is possibly TRBD1 (5 bases). The germline gives CDR1 MGHRA, CDR2 YSYEKL. CDR3 length: 16 amino acids. Trimming stripped 4 bases from V and 3 bases from J, with 18 bases between. The CDR3: CASSLRGTLEDYGYTF. The CDR3, as DNA: TGCGCCAGCAGCCTCCGAGGGACTTTGGAGGACTATGGCTACACCTTC.

The J gene is TRBJ1-1, the V gene TRBV13; 8 positions agree with TRBD1. The V and J ends lost 0 bases and 4 bases, in that order; junction bases with no gene match: 10. CDR3 length: 17 residues. Germline CDR1 is PRHDT and CDR2 is FYEKMQ (reference sequence). This CDR3 reads CASSLGPGGYVVTEAFF. Here the CDR3 DNA reads TGTGCCAGCAGCTTAGGTCCAGGGGGCTATGTAGTCACTGAAGCTTTCTTT.

This clone has a handful of counts. J is TRBJ2-7 and V is TRBV5-1; D not certain. Per the germline V gene, CDR1 is SGHRS and CDR2 is YFSETQ. The V and J ends lost 4 bases and 0 bases respectively, with 11 bases between them. The CDR3 spans 14 residues. The CDR3 loop reads CASSHSISSYEQYF. The CDR3 DNA sequence: TGCGCCAGCAGCCACAGCATTAGCTCCTACGAGCAGTACTTC. Drawing the rest from reference TRBV5-1 and TRBJ2-7, the complete variable domain is KAGVTQTPRYLIKTRGQQVTLSCSPISGHRSVSWYQQTPGQGLQFLFEYFSETQRNKGNFPGRFSGRQFSNSRSEMNVSTLELGDSALYLCASSHSISSYEQYFGPGTRLTVT.

The CDR3 bases are TGTGCCAGCAGTCCTCAGATGGGGGGGGTATGGACCCAGTACTTC. Protein sequence: CASSPQMGGVWTQYF. This chain links TRBV6-5 with TRBJ2-5, with 7 bases matching TRBD2. This CDR3 has 15 amino acids. CDR1 and CDR2 (germline): MNHEY, SVGAGI. V lost 5 bases, J lost 7 bases, and 13 bases stayed unmatched.

The V call is TRBV7-9, the J call TRBJ2-1; 13 positions match TRBD2. V shed 6 bases, J shed 5 bases, and the junction held 1 base outside the gene matches. This CDR3 spans 14 amino acids. CDR1 is SEHNR, CDR2 FQNEAQ, per germline (reference sequence). In DNA, the CDR3 is TGTGCCAGCAGTGGACTAGCGGGAGACAATGAGCAGTTCTTC. This encodes CASSGLAGDNEQFF.

The chain links TRBV19 to TRBJ2-3, with 10 bases identical to TRBD2. The CDR3 has 18 amino acids. Germline values: CDR1 LNHDA, CDR2 SQIVND (reference sequence). V gave up 1 base and J gave up 0 bases; unmatched junction bases: 7. CDR3: CASSIGPTSGVSTDTQYF. The CDR3 DNA follows: TGTGCCAGTAGTATAGGGCCCACTAGCGGGGTAAGCACAGATACGCAGTATTTT. Drawing the rest from reference TRBV19 and TRBJ2-3, the complete variable domain is DGGITQSPKYLFRKEGQNVTLSCEQNLNHDAMYWYRQDPGQGLRLIYYSQIVNDFQKGDIAEGYSVSREKKESFPLTVTSAQKNPTAFYLCASSIGPTSGVSTDTQYFGPGTRLTVL.

The V and J genes are TRBV5-1 and TRBJ1-4, with D possibly matching TRBD1 (5 bases). The CDR3 has 16 amino acids. V was cut by 4 bases and J by 0 bases, with 13 bases left in between. Germline V gene lookup returns CDR1 SGHRS and CDR2 YFSETQ. The CDR3 here is CASSPSGGTTNEKLFF. The CDR3 DNA is TGCGCCAGCAGCCCCTCGGGGGGAACAACTAATGAAAAACTGTTTTTT.

The chain recombines TRBV4-1 with TRBJ2-3; no clear D gene. V was clipped by 0 bases and J by 0 bases, with 4 bases between them. The germline V gene encodes CDR1 MGHRA and CDR2 YSYEKL. The CDR3 loop spans 14 amino acids. The CDR3 DNA is TGCGCCAGCAGCCAAGATTCAAGCACAGATACGCAGTATTTT. It yields the protein CASSQDSSTDTQYF.

This rearrangement joins TRBV21-1 to TRBJ2-7; the table calls TRBD2, which could not be checked here. TRBV21-1 represents a pseudogene. This CDR3 is 20 amino acids long. CDR3 sequence reads: CASSKDLALGPKRAAYEQYV. CDR3 bases: TGTGCCAGCAGCAAAGACCTAGCGCTTGGACCGAAACGCGCAGCCTACGAGCAGTACGTC.

This clone occurred once. The chain employs TRBV19 and TRBJ1-5; D unclear. Germline values: CDR1 LNHDA, CDR2 SQIVND (reference sequence). V was cut by 1 base and J by 0 bases, with 7 bases left in between. This CDR3 has 15 amino acids. CDR3 nucleotides: TGTGCCAGTAGTATAGGTTCAAATAGCAATCAGCCCCAGCATTTT. This translates into CASSIGSNSNQPQHF. The whole variable domain, remainder taken from reference TRBV19 and TRBJ1-5, is DGGITQSPKYLFRKEGQNVTLSCEQNLNHDAMYWYRQDPGQGLRLIYYSQIVNDFQKGDIAEGYSVSREKKESFPLTVTSAQKNPTAFYLCASSIGSNSNQPQHFGDGTRLSIL.

This clone was picked up a small number of times. The rearrangement uses TRBV6-1 and TRBJ2-7, with a possible D match to TRBD2 (7 bases). Trimming shortened V by 7 bases and J by 3 bases, and 13 bases separated the two germline ends. The CDR3 has 13 residues. Germline loops: CDR1 MNHNS, CDR2 SASEGT. The CDR3 reads CASTWGGDYEQYV. CDR3 nucleotide sequence: TGTGCCAGCACGTGGGGGGGCGACTACGAGCAGTACGTC.

This rearrangement joins TRBV2 to TRBJ2-3, with 7 bases lining up with TRBD2. CDR1 is SNHLY, CDR2 FYNNEI, per germline. The CDR3 sequence is 14 residues long. V lost 6 bases and J lost 5; bases outside the gene matches: 8. For the CDR3, the DNA is TGTGCCAGCAGCGCCCGGACTAGTCAAGATACGCAGTATTTT. It codes for CASSARTSQDTQYF.

The chain joins TRBV2 to TRBJ2-5; 10 nucleotides align to TRBD1. The V segment lost 8 bases and the J segment 5 bases; nucleotides outside the gene matches: 11. This CDR3 comprises 15 residues. CDR1 SNHLY and CDR2 FYNNEI come from the germline V gene. The CDR3 nucleotides read TGTGCCAGCGACCGGGACAGGGGATGGCAGGAGACCCAGTACTTC. Protein: CASDRDRGWQETQYF.

The J gene is TRBJ1-2, the V gene TRBV4-3, with 7 bases identical to TRBD1. CDR1 and CDR2 (germline): LGHNA, YSLEER. With V trimmed by 3 bases and J by 4 bases, 23 bases remained unmatched. The length of the CDR3 is 20 residues. The CDR3 protein is CASSHVLPRARGGESYGYTF. Written as DNA, the CDR3 is TGCGCCAGCAGCCATGTGCTCCCTAGGGCTCGAGGGGGCGAGTCCTATGGCTACACCTTC.

V is TRBV30 and J is TRBJ1-6; D is uncertain. This CDR3 region has 13 residues. V was trimmed by 5 bases and J by 0 bases, leaving 5 bases between them. CDR1 and CDR2 from the germline V gene are GTSNPN and SVGIG (reference sequence). Written as DNA, the CDR3 is TGTGCCTGGGGGAGCTCCTATAATTCACCCCTCCACTTT. Its translation is CAWGSSYNSPLHF.

The J gene is TRBJ2-6, the V gene TRBV5-1, with a tentative D call TRBD2 (6 bases). The CDR3 is made up of 18 amino acids. V lost 4 bases to trimming and J lost 0 bases, with 17 bases between them. Germline V gene sequence: CDR1 SGHRS, CDR2 YFSETQ. CDR3 DNA sequence: TGCGCCAGCAGCGTTTCAGGGAGGACCGGCTCTGGGGCCAACGTCCTGACTTTC. Residues: CASSVSGRTGSGANVLTF.

This clone was counted only a few times. The genes are TRBV2 and TRBJ2-5, with 12 positions matching TRBD1. From germline, CDR1 is SNHLY and CDR2 FYNNEI. The CDR3 length is 15 residues. J lost 5 bases, V lost 4 bases, and 5 bases had no gene match. The CDR3 loop is CASSGGQGASETQYF. Written as DNA, the CDR3 is TGTGCCAGCAGTGGGGGACAGGGGGCGTCGGAGACCCAGTACTTC.

The chain has TRBV7-2 and TRBJ2-5; TRBD2 matches 7 bases. The V gene's germline CDR1 is SGHTA and CDR2 FQGNSA. V lost 1 base, J lost 5 bases, and 7 bases stayed unmatched. CDR3 length equals 15 residues. The CDR3 sequence is CASSLVTGRGETQYF. The CDR3 DNA reads TGTGCCAGCAGCTTAGTTACGGGGCGGGGGGAGACCCAGTACTTC.

The DNA for the CDR3 is TGTGCCAGCAGGAGGGATAGCAATCAGCCCCAGCATTTT. Amino acid sequence: CASRRDSNQPQHF. The rearrangement links TRBV2 to TRBJ1-5; D is unclear. In germline, CDR1 is SNHLY, CDR2 FYNNEI. This CDR3 comprises 13 residues. Trimming took off 6 bases at V and 0 bases at J, with 6 bases between the two ends.

J is TRBJ1-3 and V is TRBV5-8; D might be TRBD1 (5 bases). Trimming shortened V by 7 bases and J by 0 bases, and 11 bases separated the two germline ends. The V gene's germline CDR1 is SGHTS and CDR2 YDEGEE. The CDR3 is 14 amino acids. CDR3 residues: CASASGGSGNTIYF. The CDR3 region has the DNA TGTGCCAGCGCATCGGGGGGCTCTGGAAACACCATATATTTT.

The chain is built from TRBV2 and TRBJ1-1; D not certain. Trimming removed 1 base from V and 1 base from J, with 10 bases in between. Germline CDR1 and CDR2: SNHLY and FYNNEI. The CDR3 spans 15 residues. The CDR3 DNA is TGTGCCAGCAGTGAAGGGGAGGGCGCGAACACTGAAGCTTTCTTT. Amino acids: CASSEGEGANTEAFF.

The sample holds a few counts of this clone. The gene calls are TRBV14 and TRBJ2-3, with 7 bases fitting TRBD1. V lost 3 bases, J lost 2 bases, and 11 bases stayed unmatched. The germline V gene has CDR1 SGHDN and CDR2 FVKESK. The CDR3 runs to 17 residues. CDR3 sequence: CASSQEGGQTFTDTQYF. In DNA, the CDR3 is TGTGCCAGCAGCCAGGAAGGGGGACAGACCTTCACAGATACGCAGTATTTT.